This T cell receptor (beta chain) came from a study of T cell responses to AZD1222 COVID-19 vaccine. Generated by immunoSEQ multiplex PCR, the TCRdb table keeps only in-frame clones and is missing some. The sample has 100,000 to 150,000 clones, 86% seen once. Whole-study results and caveats: Spike-specific TCR breadth rose after two AZD1222 doses, and depth rose as well.

This clone was recorded once. Its antigen is not identified. Trimming removed 5 bases at V and 7 bases at J, with 14 bases between. CDR3 length: 13 residues. The germline gives CDR1 MDHEN, CDR2 SYDVKM. This clonotype was sampled from an adult in good health. The chain carries TRBV28 and TRBJ1-2, with a tentative D call TRBD1 (6 bases). The sample here was peripheral blood, taken on day 0 of AZD1222 vaccination. In DNA form, the CDR3 reads TGTGCCAGCAGTGCCAACAGGGTAGGTGGCTACACCTTC. This gives the protein CASSANRVGGYTF.